This TCR beta chain was found in a study of cytomegalovirus exposure and HLA in healthy donors. Overall study findings and caveats: The study flagged about 160 TCR beta chains as cytomegalovirus-associated.

Here immunoSEQ multiplex PCR was the method, and the copy in TCRdb shows in-frame clones only, minus some. The sample holds roughly 190,000 clones, 86% seen once. The length of the CDR3 is 15 residues. Germline trimming cut 4 bases from V and 5 bases from J; bases unmatched to any gene: 5. The germline CDR1 and CDR2 sequences are SEHNR and FQNEAQ (reference sequence). This clone was detected only once. What it binds is unknown. This TCR derives from a woman aged 18-29 years in good health and CMV-seronegative. V is TRBV7-9 and J is TRBJ2-1; 10 bases match TRBD2. The sample consisted of PBMCs. The CDR3 is CASSSFSGRNNEQFF. The CDR3 DNA sequence: TGTGCCAGCAGCTCATTTAGCGGGAGGAACAATGAGCAGTTCTTC.